These 16 T cell receptor beta chains were all obtained from the same sample, sequenced in a study of blood T cell repertoires in COVID-19. Sequencing was performed with immunoSEQ multiplex PCR; in TCRdb, only in-frame clones are kept and a portion is missing. The sample has about 200,000 clones; around 95% are singletons. The sample consisted of peripheral blood. The origin of the receptors is a man between 25 and 39 years old with COVID-19, enrolled during active disease.

This chain links TRBV30 with TRBJ1-2; D remains unclear. CDR3 length: 11 amino acids. The germline CDR1 and CDR2 sequences are GTSNPN and SVGIG (reference sequence). V lost 2 bases, J lost 4 bases, and 5 bases lay in between. The CDR3 DNA follows: TGTGCCTGGAGTCCCCTCTATGGCTACACCTTC. Amino acids: CAWSPLYGYTF.

The chain recombines TRBV11-3 with TRBJ2-7; TRBD2 matches at 10 bases. The CDR3 is made up of 17 amino acids. With 5 bases clipped from V and 4 bases from J, the junction kept 14 bases outside the gene matches. Per the germline V gene, CDR1 is SGHNT and CDR2 is YENEEA. The CDR3 nucleotides read TGTGCCAGCAGCCTGAAGCGCATAGCGGGGGGTACGTACGAGCAGTACTTC. Its translation is CASSLKRIAGGTYEQYF.

This chain links TRBV10-3 with TRBJ1-4, with 8 nucleotides matching TRBD1. Per germline, CDR1 ENHRY and CDR2 SYGVKD. With 3 bases clipped from V and 3 bases from J, the junction kept 9 bases outside the gene matches. The CDR3 loop spans 17 amino acids. CDR3 residues: CAISDSRVTGANEKLFF. DNA for the CDR3: TGTGCCATCAGTGACTCAAGGGTGACAGGGGCTAATGAAAAACTGTTTTTT.

The chain employs TRBV7-9 and TRBJ1-5; no firm D call. The CDR3 length is 15 residues. The germline CDR1 and CDR2 sequences are SEHNR and FQNEAQ (reference sequence). V lost 2 bases, J lost 0 bases, and 8 bases lay in between. For the CDR3, the DNA is TGTGCCAGCAGCTTAAGCTCAAATAGCAATCAGCCCCAGCATTTT. Residues: CASSLSSNSNQPQHF.

The chain combines TRBV19 with TRBJ1-3; D uncertain. Germline CDR1 reads LNHDA; CDR2 reads SQIVND (reference sequence). The CDR3 has 12 residues. The ends were cut back, 6 bases at V and 1 base at J, with 4 bases in the middle. CDR3 amino acids: CASSTSGNTIYF. In DNA form, the CDR3 reads TGTGCCAGTAGCACTTCTGGAAACACCATATATTTT.

The rearrangement joins TRBV6-5 to TRBJ1-2; 8 bases map to TRBD1. V dropped 7 bases and J dropped 3; count of bases not matched to a gene: 7. The CDR3 covers 14 residues. The germline V gene encodes CDR1 MNHEY and CDR2 SVGAGI. The CDR3 DNA sequence: TGTGCCAGCACCCCTACGACAGGGGACTATGGCTACACCTTC. Its translation is CASTPTTGDYGYTF.

This clone was picked up one time. This chain uses TRBV5-4 with TRBJ1-1; D ambiguous. The V end lost 3 bases, the J end lost 8 bases, and 14 bases lay between the germline ends. CDR3 size: 13 residues. Germline V gene lookup returns CDR1 SGHNT and CDR2 YYREEE (reference sequence). The CDR3 region has the DNA TGTGCCAGCAGCTCCACCCCGGGAGGGGAAGCTTTCTTT. This translates into CASSSTPGGEAFF.

J is TRBJ2-3 and V is TRBV7-3; possible D gene TRBD2, 6 bases. V lost 7 bases and J lost 4, with 18 bases in between. This CDR3 is 15 amino acids long. Germline loops: CDR1 SGHTA, CDR2 FQGTGA. The CDR3 protein is CASNPGRGFPDTQYF. In DNA form, the CDR3 reads TGTGCCAGCAACCCAGGGCGGGGATTCCCAGATACGCAGTATTTT.

V and J are TRBV19 and TRBJ2-7; 8 bases map to TRBD2. The CDR3 is 14 amino acids. After removal of 3 bases from V and 2 bases from J, the junction contained 3 bases not matched to a gene. Per germline, CDR1 LNHDA and CDR2 SQIVND (reference sequence). The CDR3 DNA sequence: TGTGCCAGTAGTATCCAGCGGGGGCCCTACGAGCAGTACTTC. Its translation is CASSIQRGPYEQYF.

This chain joins TRBV5-1 and TRBJ2-7; TRBD1 agrees at 10 bases. This CDR3 has 18 residues. The germline V gene has CDR1 SGHRS and CDR2 YFSETQ. V lost 4 bases, J lost 2 bases, and 15 bases stayed unmatched. This CDR3 is CASSPGTGAQRDPYEQYF. CDR3 coding DNA: TGCGCCAGCAGCCCGGGGACAGGGGCTCAAAGGGACCCCTACGAGCAGTACTTC.

The rearrangement uses TRBV7-6 and TRBJ2-1; no definite D call. The CDR3 totals 14 residues. The germline CDR1 and CDR2 sequences are SGHVS and FNYEAQ. Trimming left V 5 bases short and J 2 bases short, with 10 bases between. CDR3 amino acids: CASSLDGPYNEQFF. For the CDR3, the DNA is TGTGCCAGCAGCCTTGATGGGCCCTACAATGAGCAGTTCTTC. Combining the CDR3 with reference TRBV7-6 and TRBJ2-1 gives the whole variable domain GAGVSQSPRYKVTKRGQDVALRCDPISGHVSLYWYRQALGQGPEFLTYFNYEAQQDKSGLPNDRFSAERPEGSISTLTIQRTEQRDSAMYRCASSLDGPYNEQFFGPGTRLTVL.

The J gene is TRBJ2-3, the V gene TRBV24-1, with a weak D call TRBD2 (7 bases). The V and J ends lost 7 bases and 1 base respectively, with 20 bases between them. This CDR3 is 17 amino acids long. Per the germline V gene, CDR1 is KGHDR and CDR2 is SFDVKD. CDR3 region: CATRKGGRVGGTDTQYF. In DNA form, the CDR3 reads TGTGCCACCAGGAAGGGGGGGCGCGTCGGGGGCACAGATACGCAGTATTTT.

V and J are TRBV11-2 and TRBJ2-1; 10 bases fit TRBD1. V gave up 6 bases and J gave up 7 bases; unmatched junction bases: 9. Germline V gene lookup returns CDR1 SGHAT and CDR2 FQNNGV. The length of the CDR3 is 15 residues. As DNA, the CDR3 is TGTGCCAGCAGTTCAACCGGGACAGGGGAAAATGAGCAGTTCTTC. It encodes CASSSTGTGENEQFF.

V usage is TRBV5-1 and J usage is TRBJ1-4, with D possibly matching TRBD1 (6 bases). The CDR3 consists of 18 residues. CDR1 is SGHRS, CDR2 YFSETQ, per germline. V lost 3 bases, J lost 0 bases, and 18 bases lay in between. CDR3 bases: TGCGCCAGCAGCTGGGGGTTAGGGGCAGGGGCAACTAATGAAAAACTGTTTTTT. As protein: CASSWGLGAGATNEKLFF.

This chain joins TRBV7-9 and TRBJ2-5, with 8 bases fitting TRBD1. The germline V gene encodes CDR1 SEHNR and CDR2 FQNEAQ (reference sequence). The CDR3 spans 15 residues. V was clipped by 3 bases and J by 5 bases; unmatched bases: 8. Here the CDR3 DNA reads TGTGCCAGCAGCTTCGGCAGGGGGCGCGGGGAGACCCAGTACTTC. The encoded protein is CASSFGRGRGETQYF. Together with reference TRBV7-9 and TRBJ2-5, the CDR3 gives the full variable domain: DTGVSQNPRHKITKRGQNVTFRCDPISEHNRLYWYRQTLGQGPEFLTYFQNEAQLEKSRLLSDRFSAERPKGSFSTLEIQRTEQGDSAMYLCASSFGRGRGETQYFGPGTRLLVL.

The chain carries TRBV15 and TRBJ2-5, with 9 bases aligning to TRBD2. The trim removed 5 bases at V and 1 base at J, leaving 11 bases unmatched. Germline V gives CDR1 LNHNV, CDR2 YYDKDF (reference sequence). The CDR3 extends over 17 amino acids. CDR3 protein: CATSELAGARLQETQYF. The CDR3 DNA reads TGTGCCACCAGCGAATTAGCGGGGGCCCGGCTCCAAGAGACCCAGTACTTC.